The clone carrying this TCR beta chain was counted only a few times. The germline gives CDR1 LGHDT, CDR2 YNNKEL (reference sequence). The V segment lost 4 bases and the J segment 4 bases; nucleotides outside the gene matches: 9. The CDR3 extends over 16 amino acids. Amplification targeted TCR beta CDR3 regions from RNA transcripts. The study used the HTBI primer set for a first-round RT-PCR of the TCR CDR3. A single record per CDR3 protein comes from TCRdb applying MiXCR to the multiplex PCR reads. This sample has roughly 560,000 distinct CDR3 sequences; over 12% occur once, and the top ten carry 3.5% to 4.5%. The data were obtained in a study of T cells in Graves' hyperthyroidism and ophthalmopathy.

The TCR comes from a woman in her 40s with Graves' ophthalmopathy. Sample: blood. The chain couples TRBV3-1 to TRBJ1-5, with TRBD1 matching over 8 bases. The CDR3: CASSPGQGTTNQPQHF. The CDR3 DNA sequence: TGTGCCAGCAGCCCAGGACAGGGCACCACAAATCAGCCCCAGCATTTT.